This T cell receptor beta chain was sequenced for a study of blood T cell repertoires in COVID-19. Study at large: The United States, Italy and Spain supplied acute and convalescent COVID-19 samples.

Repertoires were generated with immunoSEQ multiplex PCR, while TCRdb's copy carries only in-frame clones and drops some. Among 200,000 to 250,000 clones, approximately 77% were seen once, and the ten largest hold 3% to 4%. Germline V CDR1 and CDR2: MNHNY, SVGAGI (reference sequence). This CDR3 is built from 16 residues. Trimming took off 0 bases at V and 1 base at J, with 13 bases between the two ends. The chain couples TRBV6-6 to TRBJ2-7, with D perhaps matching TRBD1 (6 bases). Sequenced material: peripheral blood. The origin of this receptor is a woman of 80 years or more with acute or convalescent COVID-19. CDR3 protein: CASSYSDSDSSYEQYF. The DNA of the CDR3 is TGTGCCAGCAGTTACTCGGATTCGGACAGTTCCTACGAGCAGTACTTC.